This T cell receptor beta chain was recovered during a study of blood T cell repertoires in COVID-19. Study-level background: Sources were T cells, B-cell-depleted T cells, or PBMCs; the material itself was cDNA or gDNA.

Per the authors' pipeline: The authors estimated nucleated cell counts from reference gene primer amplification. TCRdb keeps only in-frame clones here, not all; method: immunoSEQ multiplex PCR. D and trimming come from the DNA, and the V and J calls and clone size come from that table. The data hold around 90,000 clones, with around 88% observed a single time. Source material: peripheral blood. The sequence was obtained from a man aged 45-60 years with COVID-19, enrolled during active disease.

The CDR3: CASSEMRGQYGYTF. In DNA form, the CDR3 reads TGTGCCAGCAGTGAGATGAGGGGGCAATATGGCTACACCTTC. The chain employs TRBV2 and TRBJ1-2, with TRBD1 identical over 7 bases. Germline V gives CDR1 SNHLY, CDR2 FYNNEI. After removal of 3 bases from V and 5 bases from J, the junction contained 6 bases not matched to a gene. The CDR3 totals 14 residues.